The 20 T cell receptor beta chains listed next were all sequenced from one sample in a study of CD8+ T cells in alopecia areata. After isolation, RNA underwent reverse transcription to generate cDNA as the sequencing template. This table comes from immunoSEQ multiplex PCR, and its TCRdb copy is limited to in-frame clones, with some not included. The sample lists about 110,000 clones, over 80% occurring once. Treatment given: oral pan-JAK inhibitor, 5-10 mg twice daily. Sequenced material: CD8+ T cells sorted from blood, taken at week 24, from a patient treated with tofacitinib. All receptors come from a human donor with alopecia areata.

The rearrangement joins TRBV5-4 to TRBJ2-7; unclear D gene. Per germline, CDR1 SGHNT and CDR2 YYREEE (reference sequence). The CDR3 length is 14 residues. Trimming removed 0 bases at V and 1 base at J, with 8 bases between. In DNA, the CDR3 is TGTGCCAGCAGCTTGGGGTTGGGTTCCTACGAGCAGTACTTC. This gives the protein CASSLGLGSYEQYF.

J is TRBJ2-7 and V is TRBV21-1; the table's D call, TRBD1, was not checked against the DNA. TRBV21-1 is a known pseudogene. The CDR3 spans 20 residues. Here the CDR3 reads CATDRGGRAVGIRRTYEQYF. CDR3 sequence (DNA): TGTGCCACGGACAGGGGTGGCAGGGCCGTGGGGATTCGTCGGACCTACGAGCAGTACTTC.

This clone was picked up one time. This chain links TRBV9 with TRBJ1-2; 8 bases match TRBD1. Per the germline V gene, CDR1 is SGDLS and CDR2 is YYNGEE. The CDR3 consists of 13 residues. V lost 0 bases, J lost 6 bases, and 1 base stayed unmatched. The CDR3: CASSVVTGDGYTF. In DNA, the CDR3 is TGTGCCAGCAGCGTAGTGACAGGGGATGGCTACACCTTC.

CDR3 region: CATRAGTAAQETQYF. DNA of the CDR3: TGTGCCACCAGGGCTGGGACAGCAGCCCAAGAGACCCAGTACTTC. The gene calls are TRBV15 and TRBJ2-5, with 7 bases aligning to TRBD1. The CDR3 is 15 amino acids. Looked up from germline, CDR1 is LNHNV and CDR2 is YYDKDF (reference sequence). V was clipped by 6 bases and J by 1 base; unmatched bases: 8.

The CDR3 sequence: CASLTDTQYF. The CDR3 DNA reads TGTGCCAGCCTCACAGATACGCAGTATTTT. The V gene is TRBV2, the J gene TRBJ2-3; the D is unclear. The CDR3 sequence is 10 residues long. Between the trimmed V and J ends, which lost 8 bases and 2 bases, there was a span of 2 bases. CDR1 and CDR2 (germline): SNHLY, FYNNEI.

The genes are TRBV4-3 and TRBJ2-5, with TRBD2 identical over 12 bases. The closer fit of TRBJ2-7 to the DNA end suggests the J call may be wrong. The CDR3 runs to 15 residues. CDR1 LGHNA and CDR2 YSLEER come from the germline V gene. Written as DNA, the CDR3 is TGCGCCAGCAGCCCCAGACTAGCGGGGGACTACGAGCAGTACTTC. This sequence encodes CASSPRLAGDYEQYF.

V is TRBV6-5 and J is TRBJ2-2; D call uncertain. The V end lost 0 bases, the J end lost 8 bases, and 13 bases lay between the germline ends. Germline values: CDR1 MNHEY, CDR2 SVGAGI. The CDR3 contains 15 residues. CDR3 bases: TGTGCCAGCAGTTACTCGAGGTCTTTAAAGGGGGAGCTGTTTTTT. Amino acid sequence: CASSYSRSLKGELFF.

This chain links TRBV4-1 with TRBJ2-7; D is unclear. CDR1 and CDR2 from the germline V gene are MGHRA and YSYEKL. V lost 4 bases and J lost 3, with 10 bases in between. The CDR3 is made up of 13 amino acids. CDR3 region: CASSPRSGYEQYF. CDR3 sequence (DNA): TGCGCCAGCAGCCCCCGCTCCGGCTACGAGCAGTACTTC.

The rearrangement links TRBV2 to TRBJ2-7; no clear D gene. The V end lost 2 bases, the J end lost 0 bases, and 5 bases lay between the germline ends. CDR1 and CDR2 (germline): SNHLY, FYNNEI. The CDR3 is 13 residues long. The CDR3 DNA reads TGTGCCAGCAGTGAAAGTTTCTCCTACGAGCAGTACTTC. Protein: CASSESFSYEQYF.

V is TRBV2 and J is TRBJ1-5; D call uncertain. Germline V CDR1 and CDR2: SNHLY, FYNNEI. Trimming pared 1 base from V and 5 bases from J, leaving 12 bases between. CDR3 length: 15 residues. Here the CDR3 DNA reads TGTGCCAGCAGTGAAGACGGGAGAAGGGATCAGCCCCAGCATTTT. Its translation is CASSEDGRRDQPQHF.

This chain joins TRBV2 and TRBJ2-7; TRBD1 aligns across 9 bases. This CDR3 contains 15 residues. Losses at the gene ends were 5 bases for V and 2 bases for J; bases not matched to a gene: 7. Germline V CDR1 and CDR2: SNHLY, FYNNEI. For the CDR3, the DNA is TGTGCCAGCAGTCCAGCGACAGGGGGGGCCTACGAGCAGTACTTC. Encoded protein: CASSPATGGAYEQYF.

V usage is TRBV7-2 and J usage is TRBJ2-3; 10 bases agree with TRBD2. J lost 3 bases, V lost 3 bases, and 6 bases had no gene match. The CDR3 loop spans 16 amino acids. Germline V CDR1 and CDR2: SGHTA, FQGNSA. The CDR3 DNA is TGTGCCAGCAGCTTTCCGGGACTAGCGACAACAGATACGCAGTATTTT. Encoded protein: CASSFPGLATTDTQYF.

The chain couples TRBV4-2 to TRBJ2-5; no firm D call. This CDR3 is built from 14 residues. Germline-derived CDR1 and CDR2 are LGHNA and YNFKEQ. Trimming removed 0 bases from V and 5 bases from J, with 10 bases in between. The CDR3: CASSQDRIRETQYF. The CDR3 DNA is TGTGCCAGCAGCCAAGATAGGATAAGGGAGACCCAGTACTTC.

The chain has TRBV5-1 and TRBJ2-7; D is perhaps TRBD1 or TRBD2 (5 bases each). CDR3 size: 14 residues. Germline V CDR1 and CDR2: SGHRS, YFSETQ. Between the trimmed V and J ends, which lost 2 bases and 1 base, there was a span of 10 bases. The CDR3 reads CASSFGTASYEQYF. DNA of the CDR3: TGCGCCAGCAGCTTCGGGACGGCGTCCTACGAGCAGTACTTC.

The chain recombines TRBV27 with TRBJ1-1; 7 bases match TRBD1. Germline-derived CDR1 and CDR2 are MNHEY and SMNVEV (reference sequence). The CDR3 is 13 residues long. Losses at the gene ends were 8 bases for V and 5 bases for J; bases not matched to a gene: 8. CDR3 sequence: CASAQGRMTEAFF. The CDR3 DNA is TGTGCCAGCGCACAGGGGCGGATGACTGAAGCTTTCTTT.

The chain has TRBV6-5 and TRBJ1-6; D perhaps matches TRBD1 (5 bases). The ends were cut back, 0 bases at V and 9 bases at J, with 12 bases in the middle. The length of the CDR3 is 15 residues. Germline-derived CDR1 and CDR2 are MNHEY and SVGAGI. CDR3 DNA: TGTGCCAGCAGTTACTCAAAGGGGCTCAGTTCACCCCTCCACTTT. Its translation is CASSYSKGLSSPLHF.

In its sample, this clone was seen once. This chain uses TRBV5-4 with TRBJ2-1; the match to TRBD2 covers 7 bases. In germline, CDR1 is SGHNT, CDR2 YYREEE (reference sequence). This CDR3 region has 14 residues. The trim removed 1 base at V and 4 bases at J, leaving 2 bases unmatched. CDR3 DNA sequence: TGTGCCAGCAGCTTGATGGGGGGGTACAATGAGCAGTTCTTC. Its protein is CASSLMGGYNEQFF.

The J gene is TRBJ1-1, the V gene TRBV7-6, with a possible D match to TRBD1 (6 bases). V lost 2 bases and J lost 8, with 15 bases in between. The CDR3 runs 14 residues. The germline gives CDR1 SGHVS, CDR2 FNYEAQ. The CDR3 DNA is TGTGCCAGCAGCTTAAGACAGGATTTAAGCGAAGCTTTCTTT. The encoded protein is CASSLRQDLSEAFF.

The V gene is TRBV4-1, the J gene TRBJ1-2; 7 bases are a match to TRBD1. V dropped 2 bases and J dropped 2; count of bases not matched to a gene: 2. Germline CDR1 is MGHRA and CDR2 is YSYEKL. The CDR3 is 14 residues long. The CDR3 protein is CASSQNRGNYGYTF. The CDR3 region has the DNA TGCGCCAGCAGCCAAAACAGGGGCAACTATGGCTACACCTTC.

The chain couples TRBV4-1 to TRBJ2-7; perhaps TRBD1 as D (6 bases). CDR1 and CDR2 (germline): MGHRA, YSYEKL. The CDR3 runs to 13 residues. V shed 6 bases and J shed 1 base, with 10 bases lying between them. The CDR3 bases are TGCGCCAGCAGACAGGGCGAGTCCTACGAGCAGTACTTC. It encodes CASRQGESYEQYF.